The sequence of this T cell receptor (beta chain) was determined in a study of cytomegalovirus exposure and HLA in healthy donors. The overall study: A previous analysis identified about 110 million unique TCR beta sequences derived from approximately 190 million T cells.

Whole-study findings and limits: Relative to equally common others, HLA-associated TCR beta chains showed greater clonal expansion in a later analysis. Immune exposure was documented only through CMV serostatus. Earlier findings revealed that most TCR beta V segments proved productive either about 90% or about 30% of the time.

PCR primers comprised 60 Vbeta and 13 Jbeta primers. Measured with immunoSEQ multiplex PCR; TCRdb has only the in-frame clones, and not every one. The sample has some 140,000 clones; 65% to 85% are singletons. As regards this clone: Its antigen remains unidentified.

Germline V gene data show CDR1 as SGDLS and CDR2 as YYNGEE. The CDR3 consists of 14 residues. The V and J ends lost 2 bases and 8 bases respectively, with 14 bases between them. The receptor was derived from a man younger than 30 in good health and CMV-seronegative. The chain has TRBV9 and TRBJ2-1, with D possibly TRBD2 on 7 matching bases. The specimen was PBMCs. The CDR3: CASSVRGGPDEQFF. The CDR3 bases are TGTGCCAGCAGCGTTAGGGGGGGGCCCGATGAGCAGTTCTTC.